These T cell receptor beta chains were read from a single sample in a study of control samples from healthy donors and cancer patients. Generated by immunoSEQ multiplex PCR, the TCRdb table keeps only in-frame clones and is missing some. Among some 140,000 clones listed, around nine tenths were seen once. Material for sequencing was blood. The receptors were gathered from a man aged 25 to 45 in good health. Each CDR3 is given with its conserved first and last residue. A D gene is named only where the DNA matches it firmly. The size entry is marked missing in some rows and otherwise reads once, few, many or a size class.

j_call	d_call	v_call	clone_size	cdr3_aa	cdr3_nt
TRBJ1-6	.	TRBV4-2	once	CASSQDRVTLGTLHF	TGTGCCAGCAGCCAAGATCGGGTCACCCTCGGAACCCTCCACTTT
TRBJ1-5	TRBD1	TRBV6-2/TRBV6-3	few	CASSPGTGYNQPQHF	TGTGCCAGCAGTCCCGGGACAGGTTACAATCAGCCCCAGCATTTT
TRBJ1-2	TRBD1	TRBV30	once	CAWSPRQGRYGYTF	TGTGCCTGGAGTCCGCGACAGGGAAGATATGGCTACACCTTC
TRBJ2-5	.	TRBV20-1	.	CSARPKETQYF	TGCAGTGCTCGACCAAAAGAGACCCAGTACTTC
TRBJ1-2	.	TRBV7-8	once	CASSLIRSSAGGYTF	TGTGCCAGCAGCTTAATTCGATCCTCGGCGGGTGGCTACACCTTC
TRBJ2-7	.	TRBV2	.	CASSVAGSFYEQYF	TGTGCCAGCAGTGTTGCGGGCAGCTTCTACGAGCAGTACTTC
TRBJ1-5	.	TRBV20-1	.	CSASEGSNQPQHF	TGCAGTGCTAGTGAGGGCAGCAATCAGCCCCAGCATTTT
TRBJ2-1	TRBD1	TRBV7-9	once	CAAQGGHGANEQFF	TGTGCCGCCCAAGGGGGCCACGGGGCCAATGAGCAGTTCTTC
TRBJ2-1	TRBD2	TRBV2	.	CARQREGTYNEQFF	TGTGCCAGGCAGCGGGAGGGGACTTACAATGAGCAGTTCTTC
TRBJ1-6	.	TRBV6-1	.	CASSPDIGTIHF	TGTGCCAGCAGCCCCGACATCGGGACGATACACTTT
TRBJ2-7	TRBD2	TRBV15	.	CATSRGGTSGYEQYF	TGTGCCACCAGCAGGGGAGGGACTAGCGGCTACGAGCAGTACTTC
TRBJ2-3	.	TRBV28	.	CASSLRLLGDTQYF	TGTGCCAGCAGTTTACGACTCCTCGGAGATACGCAGTATTTT
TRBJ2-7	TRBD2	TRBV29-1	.	CSVDWAGGVGEQYF	TGCAGCGTTGACTGGGCGGGAGGAGTCGGCGAGCAGTACTTC
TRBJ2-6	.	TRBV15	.	CATSRDIGAGGANVLTF	TGTGCCACCAGCAGAGATATCGGGGCCGGGGGAGCCAACGTCCTGACTTTC
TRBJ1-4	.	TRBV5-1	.	CASSSGPRGRRTNEKLFF	TGCGCCAGCAGCTCCGGACCAAGGGGACGAAGGACTAATGAAAAACTGTTTTTT
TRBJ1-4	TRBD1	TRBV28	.	CASSFEDRVNEKLFF	TGTGCCAGCAGTTTCGAGGACAGGGTAAATGAAAAACTGTTTTTT
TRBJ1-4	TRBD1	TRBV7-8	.	CASSLGDRGLEKLFF	TGTGCCAGCAGCTTAGGGGACAGGGGGCTTGAAAAACTGTTTTTT
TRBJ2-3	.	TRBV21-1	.	CASSKEPPGQSTDTQYF	TGTGCCAGCAGTAAGGAACCACCGGGACAGAGCACAGATACGCAGTATTTT
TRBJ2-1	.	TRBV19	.	CASTKLPADYNEQFF	TGTGCCAGTACTAAACTCCCAGCGGATTACAATGAGCAGTTCTTC
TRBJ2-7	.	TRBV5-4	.	CASSSTGTGYEQYF	TGTGCCAGCAGCTCTACCGGGACGGGCTACGAGCAGTACTTC
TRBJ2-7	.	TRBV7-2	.	CASSLVTLTGHEQYF	TGTGCCAGCAGCTTAGTAACCCTAACGGGACACGAGCAGTACTTC
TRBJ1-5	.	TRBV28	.	CASSLTRNQPQHF	TGTGCCAGCTCCCTGACCCGCAATCAGCCCCAGCATTTT
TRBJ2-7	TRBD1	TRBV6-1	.	CASSASPGTGVYEQYF	TGTGCCAGCAGTGCCTCTCCCGGGACAGGTGTCTACGAGCAGTACTTC
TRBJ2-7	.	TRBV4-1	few	CASGQHDEQYF	TGCGCCAGCGGACAGCATGACGAGCAGTACTTC
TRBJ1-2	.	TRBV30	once	CACVGENYGYTF	TGTGCCTGCGTGGGGGAGAACTATGGCTACACCTTC
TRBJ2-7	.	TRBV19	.	CASSITALTYEQYF	TGTGCCAGTAGTATCACAGCACTAACCTACGAGCAGTACTTC
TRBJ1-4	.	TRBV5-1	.	CASSLGKGPTATNEKLFF	TGCGCCAGCAGCTTGGGGAAGGGGCCAACAGCAACTAATGAAAAACTGTTTTTT
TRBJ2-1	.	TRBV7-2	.	CASSLGLTQFF	TGTGCCAGCAGCTTGGGGTTAACTCAGTTCTTC
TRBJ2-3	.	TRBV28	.	CASSLISSADTQYF	TGTGCCAGCAGTTTAATTAGCAGCGCAGATACGCAGTATTTT
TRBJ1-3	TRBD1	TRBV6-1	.	CASSDFQGVITIYF	TGTGCCAGCAGTGATTTTCAGGGGGTTATAACCATATATTTT
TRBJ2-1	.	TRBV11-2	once	CASSHLGRRHNEQFF	TGTGCCAGCAGCCACTTAGGGCGCAGACACAATGAGCAGTTCTTC
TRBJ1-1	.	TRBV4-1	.	CASSHPTGRVTEAFF	TGCGCCAGCAGCCACCCCACAGGGCGAGTCACTGAAGCTTTCTTT
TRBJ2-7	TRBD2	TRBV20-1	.	CSASSYLAVSEQYF	TGCAGTGCTAGTAGTTACCTAGCGGTCTCAGAGCAGTACTTC
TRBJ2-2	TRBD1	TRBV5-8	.	CASRRRQGGNTGELFF	TGTGCCAGCAGGCGTCGACAGGGTGGTAACACCGGGGAGCTGTTTTTT
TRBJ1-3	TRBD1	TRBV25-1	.	CASSDDRGLGNTIYF	TGTGCCAGCAGTGACGACAGGGGGCTCGGAAACACCATATATTTT
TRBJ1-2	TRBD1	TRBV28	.	CALRTGPFYGYTF	TGTGCCCTTAGGACAGGGCCTTTCTATGGCTACACCTTC
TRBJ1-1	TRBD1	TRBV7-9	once	CASRYRGAPEAFF	TGTGCCAGCAGATACAGGGGCGCCCCTGAAGCTTTCTTT